These 22 T cell receptor beta chains share one sample of origin, sequenced in a study of cytomegalovirus exposure and HLA in healthy donors. The PCR was carried out with 60 Vbeta primers and 13 Jbeta primers. Using immunoSEQ multiplex PCR, the repertoire was profiled, and TCRdb retains in-frame clones only, with some absent. Of about 140,000 clones in the sample, 70% to 75% were seen once. The sequenced material came from PBMCs. The receptors were sampled from a woman aged 40-49 years in good health and CMV-seronegative.

The chain employs TRBV19 and TRBJ2-1; perhaps TRBD2 as D (5 bases). In germline, CDR1 is LNHDA, CDR2 SQIVND (reference sequence). Trimming took off 3 bases at V and 2 bases at J, with 8 bases between the two ends. This CDR3 region has 14 residues. The CDR3 sequence is CASSMRVPYNEQFF. DNA of the CDR3: TGTGCCAGTAGTATGAGGGTCCCCTACAATGAGCAGTTCTTC.

The V and J genes are TRBV4-2 and TRBJ2-1; the D gene is possibly TRBD2 (5 bases). Germline V gene data show CDR1 as LGHNA and CDR2 as YNFKEQ. V was cut by 0 bases and J by 12 bases, with 9 bases left in between. The CDR3 is made up of 12 amino acids. Here the CDR3 reads CASSQDRGRQFF. As DNA, the CDR3 is TGTGCCAGCAGCCAAGATAGAGGGAGGCAGTTCTTC.

The chain employs TRBV6-1 and TRBJ2-1; TRBD2 might be the D (5 bases). Germline V gene data show CDR1 as MNHNS and CDR2 as SASEGT. The CDR3 runs to 11 residues. Trimming took 5 bases from V and 8 from J, leaving 7 bases between them. CDR3 in DNA: TGTGCCAGCAGTCATAGCGATGAGCAGTTCTTC. As protein: CASSHSDEQFF.

This clone occurred a few times. V usage is TRBV10-3 and J usage is TRBJ1-1; 8 bases map to TRBD1. V trimming: 5 bases; J trimming: 5 bases; junction bases outside the gene matches: 7. This CDR3 has 14 amino acids. Germline assignment: CDR1 ENHRY and CDR2 SYGVKD. This CDR3 is CAISPDRETTEAFF. DNA of the CDR3: TGTGCCATCAGTCCGGACAGGGAAACGACTGAAGCTTTCTTT.

DNA for the CDR3: TGTGCCAGCAGCCCCAGACTAGCGGGGGGGCCCGACTCCTACAATGAGCAGTTCTTC. This translates into CASSPRLAGGPDSYNEQFF. The chain couples TRBV7-6 to TRBJ2-1; 14 bases agree with TRBD2. Trimming removed 5 bases from V and 0 bases from J; junction bases left unmatched: 9. The germline gives CDR1 SGHVS, CDR2 FNYEAQ. The CDR3 runs 19 residues. Supplemented by reference TRBV7-6 and TRBJ2-1, the full variable domain reads GAGVSQSPRYKVTKRGQDVALRCDPISGHVSLYWYRQALGQGPEFLTYFNYEAQQDKSGLPNDRFSAERPEGSISTLTIQRTEQRDSAMYRCASSPRLAGGPDSYNEQFFGPGTRLTVL.

Concerning this clone: Relative to the germline gene, one junction end is altered; a read error may explain this. The sample holds other DNA sequences that translate to the same CDR3. J is TRBJ2-1 and V is TRBV5-1; no clear D. The CDR3 is 12 amino acids. The V gene's germline CDR1 is SGHRS and CDR2 YFSETQ. CDR3: CASRPGNNEQFF. For the CDR3, the DNA is TGTGCCAGCAGGCCAGGCAACAATGAGCAGTTCTTC.

The chain combines TRBV15 with TRBJ2-3; no reliable D call. The CDR3 spans 14 residues. Trimming left V 0 bases short and J 6 bases short, with 10 bases between. Germline loops: CDR1 LNHNV, CDR2 YYDKDF (reference sequence). This chain's CDR3 is CATSREGTWDTQYF. The DNA for the CDR3 is TGTGCCACCAGCAGAGAGGGCACATGGGATACGCAGTATTTT.

The V and J genes are TRBV5-4 and TRBJ1-2; D remains ambiguous. Germline V gene data show CDR1 as SGHNT and CDR2 as YYREEE (reference sequence). V was cut by 6 bases and J by 3 bases, with 12 bases left in between. The CDR3 is 13 amino acids. CDR3 DNA sequence: TGTGCCAGCACACTAGGAGGATACTATGGCTACACCTTC. Residues: CASTLGGYYGYTF. Together with reference TRBV5-4 and TRBJ1-2, the CDR3 gives the full variable domain: ETGVTQSPTHLIKTRGQQVTLRCSSQSGHNTVSWYQQALGQGPQFIFQYYREEENGRGNFPPRFSGLQFPNYSSELNVNALELDDSALYLCASTLGGYYGYTFGSGTRLTVV.

The chain uses TRBV9 and TRBJ2-2, with 10 nucleotides matching TRBD1. The V segment lost 4 bases and the J segment 7 bases; nucleotides outside the gene matches: 10. The CDR3 loop spans 16 amino acids. Germline loops: CDR1 SGDLS, CDR2 YYNGEE. The CDR3 spells CASSPLGGQGNGELFF. CDR3 in DNA: TGTGCCAGCAGCCCCCTAGGGGGACAGGGGAACGGGGAGCTGTTTTTT.

The V gene is TRBV19, the J gene TRBJ1-2; D may be TRBD1 (5 bases). The germline CDR1 and CDR2 sequences are LNHDA and SQIVND (reference sequence). The CDR3 spans 13 residues. V was cut by 5 bases and J by 1 base, with 8 bases left in between. This CDR3 is CASSPGLNYGYTF. For the CDR3, the DNA is TGTGCCAGTAGTCCGGGACTTAACTATGGCTACACCTTC.

As for this clone: At the DNA level, this CDR3 is encoded by other sequences in the same sample as well. The chain is built from TRBV7-2 and TRBJ1-1; unclear D gene. The CDR3 is 13 residues long. CDR1 and CDR2 (germline): SGHTA, FQGNSA. V was pared by 1 base and J by 1 base, with 4 bases between. CDR3 in DNA: TGTGCCAGCAGCTTAGTACAGAACACTGAAGCTTTCTTT. Residues: CASSLVQNTEAFF.

As DNA, the CDR3 is TGTGCCACGCGGCAGGGAAGTTCCTACGAGCAGTACGTC. It codes for CATRQGSSYEQYV. This chain uses TRBV6-1 with TRBJ2-7; possible D gene TRBD1, 5 bases. V lost 10 bases, J lost 1 base, and 14 bases lay in between. Per germline, CDR1 MNHNS and CDR2 SASEGT. The CDR3 runs 13 residues.

V and J are TRBV5-1 and TRBJ1-2; TRBD1 matches at 7 bases. CDR1 SGHRS and CDR2 YFSETQ come from the germline V gene. V trimming: 0 bases; J trimming: 6 bases; junction bases outside the gene matches: 14. CDR3 length equals 17 residues. The CDR3 loop is CASSLGGVGGVLDGYTF. The CDR3 coding sequence is TGCGCCAGCAGCTTGGGGGGGGTAGGGGGCGTTTTGGATGGCTACACCTTC.

This chain connects TRBV7-3 to TRBJ1-4; D gene unclear. The CDR3 is made up of 14 amino acids. Germline CDR1 SGHTA, CDR2 FQGTGA. Between the trimmed V and J ends, which lost 3 bases and 4 bases, there was a span of 9 bases. The CDR3 here is CASSFRQFNEKLFF. In nucleotides, the CDR3 is TGTGCCAGCAGCTTTCGCCAGTTTAATGAAAAACTGTTTTTT.

This clone was seen a few times. The genes are TRBV5-6 and TRBJ1-6; no clear D gene. V lost 0 bases, J lost 9 bases, and 19 bases lay in between. This CDR3 comprises 17 residues. Germline V CDR1 and CDR2: SGHDT, YYEEEE. CDR3 protein: CASSLALAARDGSPLHF. CDR3 nucleotide sequence: TGTGCCAGCAGCTTGGCGTTAGCAGCTCGAGATGGTTCACCCCTCCACTTT.

The V gene is TRBV29-1, the J gene TRBJ2-3, with D tentatively TRBD2 (6 bases). The CDR3 spans 13 residues. CDR1 and CDR2 from the germline V gene are SQVTM and ANQGSEA. The V and J ends lost 4 bases and 5 bases respectively, with 13 bases between them. CDR3 loop: CSVGRRDGDTQYF. The CDR3 region has the DNA TGCAGCGTTGGCCGGAGGGATGGAGATACGCAGTATTTT.

The CDR3 protein is CASVQGGSGRYNEQFF. The CDR3 DNA is TGTGCCAGCGTCCAAGGGGGTTCGGGGAGATACAATGAGCAGTTCTTC. The chain joins TRBV7-2 to TRBJ2-1; weak D call: TRBD1 (6 bases). The CDR3 totals 16 residues. V gave up 8 bases and J gave up 4 bases, with 21 bases separating them. Germline V lookup: CDR1 SGHTA, CDR2 FQGNSA.

The CDR3 reads CASSLAGAGGYGYTF. The CDR3, as DNA: TGTGCCAGCAGTTTAGCAGGGGCGGGAGGCTATGGCTACACCTTC. The V and J genes are TRBV27 and TRBJ1-2; tentative D call: TRBD1 (6 bases). Trimming took 2 bases from V and 4 from J, leaving 14 bases between them. The CDR3 loop spans 15 amino acids. Germline CDR1 is MNHEY and CDR2 is SMNVEV (reference sequence).

The V gene is TRBV7-2, the J gene TRBJ1-2; D gene uncertain. The CDR3 is made up of 13 amino acids. Deletions cut 6 bases from V and 11 bases from J, with 19 bases between. CDR1 is SGHTA, CDR2 FQGNSA, per germline. The CDR3 region is CASSPVWEAGYTF. The CDR3 DNA sequence: TGTGCCAGCAGTCCAGTGTGGGAGGCGGGGTACACCTTC.

V gene TRBV7-3 combines with J gene TRBJ2-1; TRBD2 agrees at 9 bases. The ends lost 2 bases at V and 6 bases at J; junction bases unmatched: 8. The germline V gene has CDR1 SGHTA and CDR2 FQGTGA. The CDR3 length is 16 residues. Here the CDR3 DNA reads TGTGCCAGCAGCTTATTTGGGCGGGGGGGCGGCAATGAGCAGTTCTTC. Protein: CASSLFGRGGGNEQFF.

This chain joins TRBV9 and TRBJ2-1; 8 bases line up with TRBD2. The V and J ends lost 4 bases and 5 bases, in that order; junction bases with no gene match: 8. The CDR3 runs 15 residues. Germline lookup yields CDR1 SGDLS and CDR2 YYNGEE. DNA of the CDR3: TGTGCCAGCAGCCCAGGCGGCGGGGGGAACAATGAGCAGTTCTTC. The encoded protein is CASSPGGGGNNEQFF.

The chain couples TRBV27 to TRBJ2-4, with 10 bases lining up with TRBD1. Per the germline V gene, CDR1 is MNHEY and CDR2 is SMNVEV (reference sequence). This CDR3 is 14 amino acids long. Germline trimming cut 3 bases from V and 7 bases from J; bases unmatched to any gene: 3. DNA of the CDR3: TGTGCCAGCAGTTTGGGACAGGGGAGGAACATTCAGTACTTC. It encodes CASSLGQGRNIQYF.